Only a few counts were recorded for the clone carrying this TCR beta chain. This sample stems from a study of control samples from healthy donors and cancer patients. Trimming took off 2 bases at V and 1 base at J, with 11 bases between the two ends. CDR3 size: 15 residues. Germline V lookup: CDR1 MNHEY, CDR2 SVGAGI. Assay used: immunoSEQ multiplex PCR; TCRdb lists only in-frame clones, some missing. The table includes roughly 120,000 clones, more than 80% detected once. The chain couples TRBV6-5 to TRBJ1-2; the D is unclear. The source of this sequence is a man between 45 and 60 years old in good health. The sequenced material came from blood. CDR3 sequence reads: CASSYGRLSNYGYTF. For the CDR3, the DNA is TGTGCCAGCAGTTACGGGCGACTCAGTAACTATGGCTACACCTTC.